This TCR beta chain appears in the sequencing data of a study of human thymus T cells. Broader study findings: V and J gene usage appeared biased in thymic and blood repertoires.

In germline, CDR1 is WSHSY, CDR2 SAAADI. The CDR3 sequence is 11 residues long. Trimming pared 6 bases from V and 1 base from J, leaving 3 bases between. This clone was counted between two and nine times. Its antigen is unknown. Donation came from healthy Finnish infants having corrective surgery for congenital heart defects. A roughly 0.45-1 mL peripheral blood aliquot was taken intraoperatively from four of eight donors. No fixed cell number was used; all available blood leukocytes supplied DNA. Here immunoSEQ multiplex PCR was the method, and the copy in TCRdb shows in-frame clones only, minus some. The sample has 45,000 to 75,000 clones, roughly 94% seen once; the top ten hold roughly 5.7%.

The specimen was blood. The clonotype was recovered from a boy younger than two with a congenital heart defect but otherwise immunologically healthy. The chain uses TRBV10-2 and TRBJ1-1; D remains unclear. The CDR3 is CASRQNTEAFF. The CDR3 coding sequence is TGCGCCAGCAGACAGAACACTGAAGCTTTCTTT.